This paragraph reports one T cell receptor beta chain. This sample stems from a study of shared clonotypes between healthy human individuals. With 3 bases removed from V and 3 bases from J, the gap between germline ends came to 13 bases. The length of the CDR3 is 14 residues. Germline V CDR1 and CDR2: SGHKS, YYEKEE (reference sequence). Genomic DNA belonging to each subset was distributed in equal measure over several immunoSEQ plates. Only in-frame clones appear in the TCRdb table, and some are missing; sequencing was by immunoSEQ multiplex PCR. The data hold approximately 500,000 clones, with less than 96% observed a single time.

Sequenced: naive CD4+ T cells sorted from blood. The subset was: CD45RA+ positively selected. The receptor was derived from a woman aged 25 to 45 in good health. The rearrangement joins TRBV5-5 to TRBJ2-7; D is tentatively TRBD1 or TRBD2 (5 bases each). CDR3 in amino acids: CASSSEGRRYEQYF. In DNA form, the CDR3 reads TGTGCCAGCAGCTCCGAGGGACGGCGCTACGAGCAGTACTTC.